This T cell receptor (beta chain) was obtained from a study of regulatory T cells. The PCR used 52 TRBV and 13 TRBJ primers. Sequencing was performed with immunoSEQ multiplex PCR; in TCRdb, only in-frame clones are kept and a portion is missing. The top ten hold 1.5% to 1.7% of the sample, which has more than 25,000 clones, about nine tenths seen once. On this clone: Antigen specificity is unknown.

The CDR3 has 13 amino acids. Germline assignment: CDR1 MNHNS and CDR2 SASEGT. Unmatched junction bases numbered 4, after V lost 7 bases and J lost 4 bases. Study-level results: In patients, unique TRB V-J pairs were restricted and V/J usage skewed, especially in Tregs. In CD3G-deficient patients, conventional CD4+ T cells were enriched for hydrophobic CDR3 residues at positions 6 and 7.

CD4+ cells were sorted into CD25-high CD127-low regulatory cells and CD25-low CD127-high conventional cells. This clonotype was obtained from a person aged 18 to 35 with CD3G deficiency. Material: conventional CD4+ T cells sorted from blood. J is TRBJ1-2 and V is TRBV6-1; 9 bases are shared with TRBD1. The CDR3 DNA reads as TGTGCCAGCATTGTGGGACAGGGCTATGGCTACACCTTC. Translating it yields CASIVGQGYGYTF.